The subject of this entry is one T cell receptor (beta chain). Its antigen remains unknown. The CDR3 has 14 residues. The germline CDR1 and CDR2 sequences are MGHDK and SYGVNS. Trimming cost V 7 bases and J 1 base, with 14 bases left between them. By way of CD45RO/CCR7/CD25/CD127/CD95/CD27, the CD4+ regulatory, stem cell-like memory, central memory and naive cells were sorted. The data were taken from a study of beta chain features in type 1 diabetes. General study findings and limits: Across all four CD4+ subsets, people with type 1 diabetes showed modestly shorter TCRB CDR3s. Sampled from patients, naive, central memory and Treg TCRB repertoires appeared more similar than those sampled from healthy donors. Whether TCRB rearrangement is influenced by HLA type was left unresolved in this analysis. PCR might favor shorter templates, equally in patients and controls.

Expressed TCRB transcripts were sequenced because the entire RNA isolate underwent reverse transcription. TCRdb keeps only in-frame clones here, not all; method: immunoSEQ multiplex PCR. Of about 640,000 clones listed, around 12% are singletons. The sequenced sample consisted of naive CD4+ T cells from blood. This chain connects TRBV25-1 to TRBJ2-7; possible D gene TRBD2, 6 bases. The receptor's source is a man younger than 40 with type 1 diabetes. Here the CDR3 DNA reads TGTGCCAGCACCCCCATGGAGGGTTCCTACGAGCAGTACTTC. It yields the protein CASTPMEGSYEQYF.